The clone carrying this TCR beta chain was recorded once. The sample comes from a study of blood T cell repertoires in COVID-19. Unmatched junction bases numbered 5, after V lost 2 bases and J lost 7 bases. Per germline, CDR1 SGHNT and CDR2 YYREEE (reference sequence). This CDR3 contains 15 residues. The table came from immunoSEQ multiplex PCR; TCRdb's copy has only in-frame clones and leaves some out. The sample lists over 90,000 clones; around 90% were seen once. The sequence derives from a man aged 50 or older with active or convalescent COVID-19. The chain recombines TRBV5-4 with TRBJ2-1, with TRBD2 identical over 11 bases. The sequencing sample was made of peripheral blood. Here the CDR3 reads CASSLTSGGRNEQFF. CDR3 sequence (DNA): TGTGCCAGCAGCTTAACTAGCGGGGGCAGGAATGAGCAGTTCTTC.